Below are 19 T cell receptor beta chains sequenced from a single sample in a study of T cell repertoires in cytomegalovirus infection. TCRdb independently ran MiXCR on the reads; one entry per CDR3 protein. The sample consists of approximately 400,000 distinct CDR3 sequences, approximately 31% of them appearing once. The sequenced sample was PBMCs. These receptors all stem from a human donor in good health (CMV status not recorded). Some clones in this sample may be carry-over from other donors' samples.

The chain carries TRBV6-6 and TRBJ2-3; TRBD2 aligns across 7 bases. This CDR3 has 14 residues. V lost 8 bases to trimming and J lost 1 base; unmatched junction nucleotides: 6. The germline V gene encodes CDR1 MNHNY and CDR2 SVGAGI (reference sequence). CDR3 DNA: TGTGCCAGCCGTGGCGGGGGAGGCACAGATACGCAGTATTTT. It is translated as CASRGGGGTDTQYF.

The chain's CDR3 is CASSLAVETGELFF. The DNA of the CDR3 is TGTGCCAGCAGCTTAGCGGTGGAGACCGGGGAGCTGTTTTTT. This chain connects TRBV7-2 to TRBJ2-2, with D uncertain. Germline CDR1 reads SGHTA; CDR2 reads FQGNSA. V was trimmed by 0 bases and J by 5 bases, leaving 7 bases between them. The CDR3 length is 14 residues. The variable domain in full, with the rest retrieved from reference TRBV7-2 and TRBJ2-2, is GAGVSQSPSNKVTEKGKDVELRCDPISGHTALYWYRQSLGQGLEFLIYFQGNSAPDKSGLPSDRFSAERTGGSVSTLTIQRTQQEDSAVYLCASSLAVETGELFFGEGSRLTVL.

V is TRBV11-2 and J is TRBJ2-5; a weak D match, TRBD2 (5 bases). The CDR3 covers 15 residues. Trimming left V 2 bases short and J 2 bases short, with 12 bases between. In germline, CDR1 is SGHAT, CDR2 FQNNGV. In DNA, the CDR3 is TGTGCCAGCAGCTTACTCCTAGCCGTACAAGAGACCCAGTACTTC. Amino acids: CASSLLLAVQETQYF.

The rearrangement links TRBV2 to TRBJ2-5; D may be TRBD2 (6 bases). Trimming pared 6 bases from V and 0 bases from J, leaving 11 bases between. This CDR3 contains 14 residues. CDR1 SNHLY and CDR2 FYNNEI come from the germline V gene. The CDR3 DNA is TGTGCCAGCAGGGACGGGACTCACCAAGAGACCCAGTACTTC. Its translation is CASRDGTHQETQYF. The full variable domain, completed using reference TRBV2 and TRBJ2-5, is EPEVTQTPSHQVTQMGQEVILRCVPISNHLYFYWYRQILGQKVEFLVSFYNNEISEKSEIFDDQFSVERPDGSNFTLKIRSTKLEDSAMYFCASRDGTHQETQYFGPGTRLLVL.

This clonotype was recorded at least ten times. The V call is TRBV7-2, the J call TRBJ1-2; D unresolved. CDR1 and CDR2 (germline): SGHTA, FQGNSA. Trimming took 5 bases from V and 6 from J, leaving 19 bases between them. CDR3 length: 15 amino acids. CDR3 sequence (DNA): TGTGCCAGCAGCCCCGACCGGGGTGAGAGGGATGGCTACACCTTC. Translation: CASSPDRGERDGYTF.

V usage is TRBV6-1 and J usage is TRBJ2-2; a weak D match, TRBD1 (6 bases). The CDR3 totals 16 residues. Germline V CDR1 and CDR2: MNHNS, SASEGT. V gave up 5 bases and J gave up 2 bases, with 15 bases separating them. CDR3 protein: CASSPGHQLNTGELFF. The CDR3, as DNA: TGTGCCAGCAGTCCGGGACACCAACTCAACACCGGGGAGCTGTTTTTT.

This clonotype was seen repeatedly, ten times or more. The chain links TRBV28 to TRBJ2-1; D is perhaps TRBD1 (5 bases). V dropped 8 bases and J dropped 4 bases, with 15 bases sitting between them. CDR3 length: 14 residues. Germline V gene lookup returns CDR1 MDHEN and CDR2 SYDVKM. This chain's CDR3 is CASWKGILYNEQFF. As DNA, the CDR3 is TGTGCCAGCTGGAAGGGGATACTTTACAATGAGCAGTTCTTC.

This clonotype was found a few times. J is TRBJ1-1 and V is TRBV19; a possible D gene is TRBD1 (5 bases). Trimming left V 7 bases short and J 11 bases short, with 29 bases between. This CDR3 spans 16 amino acids. Germline V gene lookup returns CDR1 LNHDA and CDR2 SQIVND (reference sequence). For the CDR3, the DNA is TGTGCCAGTACCGCCTGGGGCCGGGAAGCCCCGGCGTCTGCTTTCTTT. Translating gives CASTAWGREAPASAFF.

Points on this clonotype: This may be a read error: a much more frequent sequence differs by one nucleotide. This sequence joins TRBV7-1 and TRBJ1-1; the D gene is possibly TRBD1 (5 bases). TRBV7-1 is marked as an open reading frame, function uncertain. V lost 2 bases to trimming and J lost 1 base, with 8 bases between them. This CDR3 spans 14 amino acids. The CDR3 spells CASSSSGSNTEAFF. CDR3 in DNA: TGTGCCAGCAGCTCATCAGGGTCGAACACTGAAGCTTTCTTT.

In regard to this clonotype: The CDR3 end shows no conserved phenylalanine or tryptophan, and so a read error is likely. The DNA is omitted, as the CDR3 cannot be located on it reliably, and the CDR3 follows TCRdb's listing. This chain links TRBV10-3 with TRBJ2-1; the table calls TRBD2, which could not be checked here. The CDR3 spans 14 residues, counting both ends. Germline V gene data show CDR1 as ENHRY and CDR2 as SYGVKD. CDR3 in amino acids: CAISERDYSDEQLL.

This clonotype was observed a few times. The CDR3 bases are TGTGCCAGCAGCCCCGCCGGTCAGACCTACAATGAGCAGTTCTTC. Protein: CASSPAGQTYNEQFF. The chain joins TRBV7-6 to TRBJ2-1; no clear D. The V gene lost 5 bases and the J gene lost 2 bases, with 13 bases spanning the gap. In germline, CDR1 is SGHVS, CDR2 FNYEAQ. The CDR3 sequence is 15 residues long.

The V gene is TRBV5-6, the J gene TRBJ1-6, with D perhaps matching TRBD1 (5 bases). The CDR3 runs to 14 residues. V was shortened by 4 bases and J by 8 bases, with 13 bases between the two germline ends. Germline CDR1 and CDR2: SGHDT and YYEEEE. CDR3 nucleotides: TGTGCCAGCAGCCACGGGGGAGAGGATTCACCCCTCCACTTT. Amino acid sequence: CASSHGGEDSPLHF. Full variable domain (remainder filled in from reference TRBV5-6 and TRBJ1-6): DAGVTQSPTHLIKTRGQQVTLRCSPKSGHDTVSWYQQALGQGPQFIFQYYEEEERQRGNFPDRFSGHQFPNYSSELNVNALLLGDSALYLCASSHGGEDSPLHFGNGTRLTVT.

The gene calls are TRBV28 and TRBJ1-1, with 8 bases that match TRBD1. The V and J ends lost 4 bases and 9 bases, in that order; junction bases with no gene match: 4. Germline CDR1 is MDHEN and CDR2 is SYDVKM. There are 12 residues in the CDR3. The CDR3 DNA is TGTGCCAGCAGTTCGGACAGGGTGAAAGCTTTCTTT. Its translation is CASSSDRVKAFF.

V usage is TRBV2 and J usage is TRBJ1-5; 11 bases fit TRBD1. CDR1 and CDR2 (germline): SNHLY, FYNNEI. J lost 7 bases, V lost 6 bases, and 8 bases had no gene match. CDR3 length: 15 residues. The CDR3 here is CASRGGQGARQPQHF. The CDR3, as DNA: TGTGCCAGCAGAGGCGGACAGGGGGCGAGACAGCCCCAGCATTTT. The full variable domain, its missing parts supplied by reference TRBV2 and TRBJ1-5, is EPEVTQTPSHQVTQMGQEVILRCVPISNHLYFYWYRQILGQKVEFLVSFYNNEISEKSEIFDDQFSVERPDGSNFTLKIRSTKLEDSAMYFCASRGGQGARQPQHFGDGTRLSIL.

This clonotype was seen a few times. V usage is TRBV6-1 and J usage is TRBJ2-7; possibly TRBD1 or TRBD2 for D (5 bases each). The CDR3 length is 15 residues. V lost 2 bases and J lost 4, with 15 bases in between. The germline gives CDR1 MNHNS, CDR2 SASEGT. CDR3 nucleotide sequence: TGTGCCAGCAGTGAATACGAGGGGAATGGGTACGAGCAGTACTTC. It codes for CASSEYEGNGYEQYF.

About this clonotype: Compared with germline, one end of the junction differs, possibly owing to a read error. This chain uses TRBV19 with TRBJ1-5; D may be TRBD1 (6 bases). Per germline, CDR1 LNHDA and CDR2 SQIVND (reference sequence). The CDR3 contains 13 residues. CDR3 loop: CASSIDQGQPQQF. The CDR3, as DNA: TGTGCCAGTAGTATAGATCAGGGGCAGCCCCAGCAGTTT.

This clonotype was counted between two and nine times. This chain links TRBV2 with TRBJ2-7; D might be TRBD1 (6 bases). The V and J ends lost 4 bases and 5 bases respectively, with 9 bases between them. CDR3 length: 12 residues. Germline V gene data show CDR1 as SNHLY and CDR2 as FYNNEI. The CDR3 region has the DNA TGTGCCAGCAGTGTTAACAGGGACGAGCAGTACTTC. Translated, it gives CASSVNRDEQYF.

V usage is TRBV18 and J usage is TRBJ2-5; 8 bases align to TRBD1. V shed 3 bases and J 0 bases; nucleotides not matched to a gene: 15. CDR1 and CDR2 (germline): KGHSH, LQKENI. This CDR3 is built from 19 residues. Written as DNA, the CDR3 is TGTGCCAGCTCACCCAGGGGACAGGACTTCTCTCGCGACCAAGAGACCCAGTACTTC. Translating gives CASSPRGQDFSRDQETQYF.

This clonotype showed up just once. The genes are TRBV14 and TRBJ2-2, with TRBD1 as a possible D gene (6 bases). CDR1 is SGHDN, CDR2 FVKESK, per germline. The CDR3 is 17 residues long. Trimming stripped 1 base from V and 2 bases from J, with 14 bases between. CDR3 sequence: CASSQAPGQINTGELFF. CDR3 in DNA: TGTGCCAGCAGCCAAGCACCGGGACAAATTAACACCGGGGAGCTGTTTTTT.